The clone carrying this T cell receptor beta chain was found once. Its specificity is unknown. After removal of 2 bases from V and 5 bases from J, the junction contained 2 bases not matched to a gene. Per germline, CDR1 SGHDT and CDR2 YYEEEE. The CDR3 loop spans 13 amino acids. This entry belongs to a study of cytomegalovirus exposure and HLA in healthy donors. Study findings and constraints: The study designated 164 TCR beta chains cytomegalovirus-associated. Most TCRs appeared rarely, but some public TCRs recurred in many donors.

13 Jbeta primers and 60 Vbeta primers were used for the PCR. The table came from immunoSEQ multiplex PCR; TCRdb's copy has only in-frame clones and leaves some out. The repertoire consists of about 160,000 clones, with roughly 77% occurring once and the leading ten covering roughly 3.6%. Sequencing was performed on PBMCs. This TCR derives from a human donor in good health. V usage is TRBV5-6 and J usage is TRBJ2-3; 7 bases are a match to TRBD1. The CDR3 region is CASSLPGGDTQYF. CDR3 DNA sequence: TGTGCCAGCAGCTTACCAGGGGGAGATACGCAGTATTTT.